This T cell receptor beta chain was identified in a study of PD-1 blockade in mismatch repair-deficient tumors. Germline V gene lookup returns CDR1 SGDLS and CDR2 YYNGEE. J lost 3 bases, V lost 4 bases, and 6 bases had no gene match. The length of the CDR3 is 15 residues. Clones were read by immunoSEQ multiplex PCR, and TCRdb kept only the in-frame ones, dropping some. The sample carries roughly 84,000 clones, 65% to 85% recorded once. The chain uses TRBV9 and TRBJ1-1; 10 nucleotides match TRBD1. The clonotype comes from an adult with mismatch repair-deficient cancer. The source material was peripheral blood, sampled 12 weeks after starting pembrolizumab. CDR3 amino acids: CASSPRTGGDTEAFF. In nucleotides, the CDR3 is TGTGCCAGCAGCCCCCGGACAGGGGGGGACACTGAAGCTTTCTTT.